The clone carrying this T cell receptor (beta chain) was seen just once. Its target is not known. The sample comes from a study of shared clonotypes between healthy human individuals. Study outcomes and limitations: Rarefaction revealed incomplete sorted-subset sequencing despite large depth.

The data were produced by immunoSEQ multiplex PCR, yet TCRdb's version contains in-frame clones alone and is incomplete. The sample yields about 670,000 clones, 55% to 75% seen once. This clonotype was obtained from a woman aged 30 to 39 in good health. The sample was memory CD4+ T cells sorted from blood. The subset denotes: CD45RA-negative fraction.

DNA of the CDR3: TGCGCCAGCAGCTTGGCGGCCAGGGAGAGAAACACCATATATTTT. Translated, it gives CASSLAARERNTIYF. The chain links TRBV5-1 to TRBJ1-3, with a possible D match to TRBD1 (5 bases). V was shortened by 0 bases and J by 5 bases, with 12 bases between the two germline ends. CDR1 is SGHRS, CDR2 YFSETQ, per germline. The CDR3 sequence is 15 residues long.